This T cell receptor beta chain was recorded in a study of cytomegalovirus exposure and HLA in healthy donors. With 60 Vbeta and 13 Jbeta primers, the PCR was carried out. Per the original methods: It was a later analysis that counted 83 million or so unique TCR beta chains, of which roughly 10 million were shared. Produced via immunoSEQ multiplex PCR; TCRdb's table is partial and in-frame only. That table is the source of V, J and clone size, and D and trimming were worked out from the DNA. This sample has around 150,000 clones, with roughly three quarters found just once. Study outcomes and limitations: Only CMV serostatus was available as immune exposure information. Most TCR beta V segments were productive about 87% or about 30% of the time in an earlier analysis.

On this clone itself: Its antigen is unknown.

CDR1 and CDR2 from the germline V gene are SGHTA and FQGNSA. V shed 4 bases and J shed 1 base, with 7 bases lying between them. The CDR3 has 13 residues. The chain is built from TRBV7-2 and TRBJ1-1; D is possibly TRBD1 (5 bases). The sample comprised PBMCs. This sequence originates from a woman aged 40 to 50 in good health and CMV-seronegative. CDR3 region: CASSSGQNTEAFF. CDR3 sequence (DNA): TGTGCCAGCAGCTCCGGACAGAACACTGAAGCTTTCTTT.